This T cell receptor (beta chain) was recovered during a study of cytomegalovirus exposure and HLA in healthy donors. For the study at large: The 120 or so validation repertoires and the roughly 680 first-cohort repertoires shared a platform, a later analysis reported.

The assay was immunoSEQ multiplex PCR, and TCRdb's table has in-frame clones only and misses some. The sample lists roughly 140,000 clones, approximately 86% occurring once. The CDR3 consists of 15 residues. CDR1 SEHNR and CDR2 FQNEAQ come from the germline V gene (reference sequence). Unmatched junction bases numbered 11, after V lost 5 bases and J lost 5 bases. Regarding the study as a whole: The classifier reportedly diagnosed cytomegalovirus status with high specificity and sensitivity.

This clone turned up a few times. Its antigen is as yet unknown. Sequencing used PBMCs. The sequence came from a man between 18 and 35 years old in good health and CMV-seropositive. This chain connects TRBV7-9 to TRBJ2-7, with 8 positions matching TRBD2. Here the CDR3 reads CASSLGGGGRHEQYF. The CDR3 DNA is TGTGCCAGCAGCCTAGGGGGTGGCGGGAGGCACGAGCAGTACTTC.